This T cell receptor (beta chain) was recovered during a study of blood T cell repertoires in COVID-19. Background on the study: Samples came from the United States, Italy and Spain, spanning acute and convalescent COVID-19. The analysed material was cDNA or gDNA that came from T cells, B-cell-depleted T cells, or PBMCs.

Data came from immunoSEQ multiplex PCR; TCRdb stores just in-frame clones and leaves some out. The table has approximately 300,000 clones, 80% to 90% seen once. Germline V gene sequence: CDR1 MNHEY, CDR2 SMNVEV (reference sequence). J gave up 8 bases and V 5 bases, and 6 bases lay outside the gene matches. CDR3 length: 16 amino acids. Sequencing input: PBMCs or T cells enriched from blood (not recorded which). V and J are TRBV27 and TRBJ2-1; 16 bases line up with TRBD2. The receptor was derived from a woman aged 25 to 39 who had recovered from COVID-19. The CDR3 region is CASSPGLAGGPYEQFF. The DNA of the CDR3 is TGTGCCAGCAGTCCGGGACTAGCGGGAGGGCCGTATGAGCAGTTCTTC.